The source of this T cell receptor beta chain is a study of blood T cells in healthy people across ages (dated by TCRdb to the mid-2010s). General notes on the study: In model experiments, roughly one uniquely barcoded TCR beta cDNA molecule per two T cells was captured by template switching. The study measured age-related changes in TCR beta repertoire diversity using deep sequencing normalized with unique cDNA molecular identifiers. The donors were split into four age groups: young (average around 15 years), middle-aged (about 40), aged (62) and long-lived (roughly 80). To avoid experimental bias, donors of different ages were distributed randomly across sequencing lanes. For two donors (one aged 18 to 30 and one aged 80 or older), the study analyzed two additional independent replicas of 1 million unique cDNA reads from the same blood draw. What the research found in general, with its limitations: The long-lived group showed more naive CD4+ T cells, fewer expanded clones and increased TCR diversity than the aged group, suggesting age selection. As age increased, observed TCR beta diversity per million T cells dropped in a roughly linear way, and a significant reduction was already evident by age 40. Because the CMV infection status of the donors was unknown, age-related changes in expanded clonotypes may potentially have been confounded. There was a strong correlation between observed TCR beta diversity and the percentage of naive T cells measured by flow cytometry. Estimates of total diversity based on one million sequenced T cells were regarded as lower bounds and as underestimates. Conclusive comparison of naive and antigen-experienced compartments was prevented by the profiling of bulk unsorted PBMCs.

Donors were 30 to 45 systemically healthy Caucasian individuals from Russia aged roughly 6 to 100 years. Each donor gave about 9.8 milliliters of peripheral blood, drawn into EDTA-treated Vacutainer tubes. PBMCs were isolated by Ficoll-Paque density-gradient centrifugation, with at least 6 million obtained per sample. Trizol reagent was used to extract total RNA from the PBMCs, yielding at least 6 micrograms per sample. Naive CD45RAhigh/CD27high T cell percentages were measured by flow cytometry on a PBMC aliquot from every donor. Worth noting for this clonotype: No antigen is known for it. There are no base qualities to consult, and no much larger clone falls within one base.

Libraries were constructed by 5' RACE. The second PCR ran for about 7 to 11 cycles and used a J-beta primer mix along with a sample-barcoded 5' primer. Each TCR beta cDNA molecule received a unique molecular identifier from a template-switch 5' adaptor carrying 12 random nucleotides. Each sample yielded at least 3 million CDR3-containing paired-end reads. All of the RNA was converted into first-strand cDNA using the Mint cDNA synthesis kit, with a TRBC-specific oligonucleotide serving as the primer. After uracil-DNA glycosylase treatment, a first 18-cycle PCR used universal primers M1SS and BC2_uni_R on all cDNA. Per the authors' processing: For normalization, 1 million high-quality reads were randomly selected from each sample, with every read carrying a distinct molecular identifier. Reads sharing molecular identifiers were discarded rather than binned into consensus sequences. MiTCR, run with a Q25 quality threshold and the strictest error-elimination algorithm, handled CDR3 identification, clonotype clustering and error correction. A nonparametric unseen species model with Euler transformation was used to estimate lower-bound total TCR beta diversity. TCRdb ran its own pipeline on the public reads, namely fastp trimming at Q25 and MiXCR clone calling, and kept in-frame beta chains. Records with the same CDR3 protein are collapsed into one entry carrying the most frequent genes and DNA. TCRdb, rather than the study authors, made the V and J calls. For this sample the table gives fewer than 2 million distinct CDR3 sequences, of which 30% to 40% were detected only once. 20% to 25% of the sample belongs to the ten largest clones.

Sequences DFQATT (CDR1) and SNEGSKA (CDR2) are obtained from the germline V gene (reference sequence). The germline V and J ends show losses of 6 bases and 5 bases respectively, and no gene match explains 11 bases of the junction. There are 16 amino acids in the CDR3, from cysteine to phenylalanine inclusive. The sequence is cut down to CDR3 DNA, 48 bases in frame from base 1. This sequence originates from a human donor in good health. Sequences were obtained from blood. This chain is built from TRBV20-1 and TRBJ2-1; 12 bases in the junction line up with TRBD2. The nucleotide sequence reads TGCAGTGCCACGATAATCCCTAGCGGGGGGGACAATGAGCAGTTCTTC. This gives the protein CSATIIPSGGDNEQFF.